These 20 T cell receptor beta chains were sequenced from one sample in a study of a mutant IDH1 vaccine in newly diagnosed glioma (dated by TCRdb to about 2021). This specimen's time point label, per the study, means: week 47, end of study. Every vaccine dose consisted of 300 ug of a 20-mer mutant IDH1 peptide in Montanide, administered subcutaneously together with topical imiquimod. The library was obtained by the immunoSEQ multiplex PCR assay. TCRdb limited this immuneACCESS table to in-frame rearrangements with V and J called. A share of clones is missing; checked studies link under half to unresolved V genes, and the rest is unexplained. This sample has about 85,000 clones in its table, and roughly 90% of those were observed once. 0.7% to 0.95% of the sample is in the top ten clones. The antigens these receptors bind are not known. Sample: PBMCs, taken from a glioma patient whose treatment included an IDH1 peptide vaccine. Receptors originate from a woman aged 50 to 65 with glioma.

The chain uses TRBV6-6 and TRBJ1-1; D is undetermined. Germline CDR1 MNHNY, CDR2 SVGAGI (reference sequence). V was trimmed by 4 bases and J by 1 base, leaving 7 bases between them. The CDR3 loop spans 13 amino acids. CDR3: CASSSFRNTEAFF. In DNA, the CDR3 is TGTGCCAGCAGTTCCTTTAGGAACACTGAAGCTTTCTTT.

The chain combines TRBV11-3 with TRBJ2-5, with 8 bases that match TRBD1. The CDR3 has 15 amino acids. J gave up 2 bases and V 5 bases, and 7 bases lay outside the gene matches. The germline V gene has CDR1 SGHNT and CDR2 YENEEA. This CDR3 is CASSPGTGLQETQYF. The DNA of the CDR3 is TGTGCCAGCAGCCCCGGGACAGGCCTTCAAGAGACCCAGTACTTC.

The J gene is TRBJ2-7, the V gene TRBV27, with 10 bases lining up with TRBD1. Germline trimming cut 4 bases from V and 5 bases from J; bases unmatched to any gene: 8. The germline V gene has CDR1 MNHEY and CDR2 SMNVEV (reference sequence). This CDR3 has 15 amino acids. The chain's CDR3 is CASSSRGQGFNEQYF. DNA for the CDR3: TGTGCCAGCAGTTCACGGGGACAGGGGTTTAACGAGCAGTACTTC.

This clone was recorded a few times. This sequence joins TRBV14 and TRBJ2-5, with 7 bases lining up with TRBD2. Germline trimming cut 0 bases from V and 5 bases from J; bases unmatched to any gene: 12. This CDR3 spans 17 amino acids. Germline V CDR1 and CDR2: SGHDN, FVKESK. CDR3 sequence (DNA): TGTGCCAGCAGCCAAGATAGGGGAGGGGCGGCTCGGGAGACCCAGTACTTC. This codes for CASSQDRGGAARETQYF.

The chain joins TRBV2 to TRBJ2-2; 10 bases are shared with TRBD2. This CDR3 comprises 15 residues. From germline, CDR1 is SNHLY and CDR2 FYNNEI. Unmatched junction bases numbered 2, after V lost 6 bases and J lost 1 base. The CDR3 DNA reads TGTGCCAGCAGACTAGCGGGACTGAACACCGGGGAGCTGTTTTTT. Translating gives CASRLAGLNTGELFF. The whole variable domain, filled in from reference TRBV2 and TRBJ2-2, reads EPEVTQTPSHQVTQMGQEVILRCVPISNHLYFYWYRQILGQKVEFLVSFYNNEISEKSEIFDDQFSVERPDGSNFTLKIRSTKLEDSAMYFCASRLAGLNTGELFFGEGSRLTVL.

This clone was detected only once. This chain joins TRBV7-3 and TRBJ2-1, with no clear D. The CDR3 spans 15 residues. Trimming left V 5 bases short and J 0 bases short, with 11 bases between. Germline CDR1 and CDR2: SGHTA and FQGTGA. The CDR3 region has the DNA TGTGCCAGCAGCCCCCGGGTCGGCTCCTACAATGAGCAGTTCTTC. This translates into CASSPRVGSYNEQFF. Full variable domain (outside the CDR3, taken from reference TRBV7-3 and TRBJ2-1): GAGVSQTPSNKVTEKGKYVELRCDPISGHTALYWYRQSLGQGPEFLIYFQGTGAADDSGLPNDRFFAVRPEGSVSTLKIQRTERGDSAVYLCASSPRVGSYNEQFFGPGTRLTVL.

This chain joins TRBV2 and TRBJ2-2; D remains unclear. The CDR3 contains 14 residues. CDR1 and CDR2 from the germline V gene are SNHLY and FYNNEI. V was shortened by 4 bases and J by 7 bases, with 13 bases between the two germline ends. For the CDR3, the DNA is TGTGCCAGCAGTGTTGACACCACCTTCGGGGAGCTGTTTTTT. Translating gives CASSVDTTFGELFF.

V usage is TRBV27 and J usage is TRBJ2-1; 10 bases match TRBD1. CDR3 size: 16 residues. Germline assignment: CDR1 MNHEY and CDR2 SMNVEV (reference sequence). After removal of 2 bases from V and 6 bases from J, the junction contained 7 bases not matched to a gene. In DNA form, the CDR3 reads TGTGCCAGCAGTTTACGGCCGGGACAGGGGCGCAATGAGCAGTTCTTC. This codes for CASSLRPGQGRNEQFF.

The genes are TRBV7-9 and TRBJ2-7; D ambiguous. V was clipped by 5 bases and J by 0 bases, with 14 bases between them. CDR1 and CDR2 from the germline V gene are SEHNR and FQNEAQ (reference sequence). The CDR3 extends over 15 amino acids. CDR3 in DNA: TGTGCCAGCAGCGGTCTCTCAAGCCTCTCCTACGAGCAGTACTTC. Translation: CASSGLSSLSYEQYF.

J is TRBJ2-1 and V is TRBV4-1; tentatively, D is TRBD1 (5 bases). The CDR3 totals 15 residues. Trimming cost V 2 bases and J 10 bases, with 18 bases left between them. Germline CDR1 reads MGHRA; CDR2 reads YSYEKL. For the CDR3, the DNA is TGCGCCAGCAGCCAACACAGGACGGACGTAGGCGAGCAGTTCTTC. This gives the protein CASSQHRTDVGEQFF.

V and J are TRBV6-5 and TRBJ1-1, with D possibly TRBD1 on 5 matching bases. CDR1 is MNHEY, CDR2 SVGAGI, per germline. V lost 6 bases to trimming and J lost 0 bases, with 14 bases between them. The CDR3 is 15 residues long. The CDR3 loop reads CASRQVALLNTEAFF. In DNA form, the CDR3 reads TGTGCCAGCAGACAGGTGGCTTTATTGAACACTGAAGCTTTCTTT.

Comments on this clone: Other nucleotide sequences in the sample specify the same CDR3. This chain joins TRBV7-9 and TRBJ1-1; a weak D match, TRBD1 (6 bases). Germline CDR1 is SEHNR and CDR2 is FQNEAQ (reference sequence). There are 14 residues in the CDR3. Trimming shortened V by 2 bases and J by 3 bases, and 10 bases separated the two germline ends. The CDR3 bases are TGTGCCAGCAGCTTACAGGGGAGGGACACTGAAGCTTTCTTT. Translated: CASSLQGRDTEAFF.

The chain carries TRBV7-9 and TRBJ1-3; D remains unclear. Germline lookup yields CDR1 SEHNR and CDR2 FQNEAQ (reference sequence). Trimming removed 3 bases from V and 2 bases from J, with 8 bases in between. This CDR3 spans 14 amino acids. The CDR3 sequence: CASSFGVAGNTIYF. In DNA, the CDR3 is TGTGCCAGCAGCTTCGGGGTGGCTGGAAACACCATATATTTT.

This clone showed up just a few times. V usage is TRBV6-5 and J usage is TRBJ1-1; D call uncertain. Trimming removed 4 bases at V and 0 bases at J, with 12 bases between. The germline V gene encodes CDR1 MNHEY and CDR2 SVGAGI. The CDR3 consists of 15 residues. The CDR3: CASSSKENLNTEAFF. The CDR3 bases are TGTGCCAGCAGTTCGAAGGAGAACCTGAACACTGAAGCTTTCTTT.

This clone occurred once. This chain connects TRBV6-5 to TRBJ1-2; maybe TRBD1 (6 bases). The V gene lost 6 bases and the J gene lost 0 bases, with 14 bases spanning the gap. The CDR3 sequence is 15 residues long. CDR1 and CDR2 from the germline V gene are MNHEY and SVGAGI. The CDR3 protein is CASRNRDTANYGYTF. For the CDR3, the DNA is TGTGCCAGCAGGAACCGGGACACCGCTAACTATGGCTACACCTTC.

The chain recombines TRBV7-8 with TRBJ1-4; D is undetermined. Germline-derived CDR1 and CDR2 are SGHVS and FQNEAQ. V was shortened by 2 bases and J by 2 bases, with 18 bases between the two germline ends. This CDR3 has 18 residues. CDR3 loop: CASSLYRALRGTNEKLFF. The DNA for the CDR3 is TGTGCCAGCAGCTTATACCGGGCCCTCCGCGGGACTAATGAAAAACTGTTTTTT.

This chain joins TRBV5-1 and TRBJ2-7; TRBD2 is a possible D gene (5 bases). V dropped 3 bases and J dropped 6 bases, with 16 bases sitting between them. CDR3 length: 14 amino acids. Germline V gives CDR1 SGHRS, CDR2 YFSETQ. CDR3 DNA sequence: TGCGCCAGCAGCTCGGGCCGGGATCCACCCGAGCAGTACTTC. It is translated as CASSSGRDPPEQYF.

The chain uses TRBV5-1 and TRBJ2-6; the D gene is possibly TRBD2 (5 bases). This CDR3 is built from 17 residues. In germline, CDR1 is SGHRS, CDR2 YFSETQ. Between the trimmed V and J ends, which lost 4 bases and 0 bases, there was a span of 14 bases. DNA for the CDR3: TGCGCCAGCAGCGGAGGACTGTTCACCTCTGGGGCCAACGTCCTGACTTTC. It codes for CASSGGLFTSGANVLTF.

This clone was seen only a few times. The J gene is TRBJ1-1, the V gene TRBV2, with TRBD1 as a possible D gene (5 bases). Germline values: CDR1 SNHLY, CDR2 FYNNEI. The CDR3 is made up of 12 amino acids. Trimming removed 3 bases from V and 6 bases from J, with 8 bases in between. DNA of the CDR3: TGTGCCAGCAGTGACCAGGGCGCTGAAGCTTTCTTT. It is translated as CASSDQGAEAFF.

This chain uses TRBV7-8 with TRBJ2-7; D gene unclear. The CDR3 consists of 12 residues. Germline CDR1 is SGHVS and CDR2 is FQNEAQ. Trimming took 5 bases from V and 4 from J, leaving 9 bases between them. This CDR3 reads CASSQASYEQYF. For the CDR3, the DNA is TGTGCCAGCAGCCAGGCTAGTTACGAGCAGTACTTC.